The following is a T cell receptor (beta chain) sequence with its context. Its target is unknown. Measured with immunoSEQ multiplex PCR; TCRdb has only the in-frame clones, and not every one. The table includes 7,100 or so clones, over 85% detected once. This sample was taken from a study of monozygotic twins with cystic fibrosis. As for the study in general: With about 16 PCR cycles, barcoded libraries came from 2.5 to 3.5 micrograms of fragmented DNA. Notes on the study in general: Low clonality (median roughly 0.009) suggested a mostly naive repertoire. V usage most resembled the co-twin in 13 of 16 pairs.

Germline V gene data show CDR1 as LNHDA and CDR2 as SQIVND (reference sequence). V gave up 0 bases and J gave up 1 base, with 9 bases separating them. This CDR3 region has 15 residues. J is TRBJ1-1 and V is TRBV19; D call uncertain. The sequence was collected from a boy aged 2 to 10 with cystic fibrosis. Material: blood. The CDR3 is CASSIDVPGNTEAFF. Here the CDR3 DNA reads TGTGCCAGTAGTATAGATGTTCCAGGGAACACTGAAGCTTTCTTT.